These 28 T cell receptor beta chains originate from one sample sequenced in a study of T-cell memory formation after mild COVID-19. TCRdb independently ran MiXCR on the 5' RACE reads; one entry per CDR3 protein. Here the sample spans 400,000 or so distinct CDR3 sequences, around 18% being singletons. Material for sequencing was PBMCs or a T cell subset sorted from them (not recorded which). The receptors stem from an adult woman who had mild COVID-19 (a few samples of this study predate the infection). Cell type and time point are not known.

The rearrangement uses TRBV29-1 and TRBJ2-5; 7 bases line up with TRBD1. The CDR3 extends over 15 amino acids. Germline trimming cut 7 bases from V and 5 bases from J; bases unmatched to any gene: 16. Germline V gene sequence: CDR1 SQVTM, CDR2 ANQGSEA. The CDR3 DNA follows: TGCAGCGCCACTGAGGGGACAGTGATATCTGAGACCCAGTACTTC. Amino acid sequence: CSATEGTVISETQYF.

In this sample, this clonotype turned up many times. The chain recombines TRBV27 with TRBJ1-1; no firm D call. Germline assignment: CDR1 MNHEY and CDR2 SMNVEV (reference sequence). There are 13 residues in the CDR3. V gave up 1 base and J gave up 1 base, with 4 bases separating them. The CDR3 protein is CASSLWQNTEAFF. The CDR3 DNA is TGTGCCAGCAGTTTATGGCAGAACACTGAAGCTTTCTTT.

This clonotype was observed once. The V gene is TRBV29-1, the J gene TRBJ1-1, with TRBD1 matching over 9 bases. The CDR3 extends over 12 amino acids. The germline gives CDR1 SQVTM, CDR2 ANQGSEA. The trim removed 6 bases at V and 6 bases at J, leaving 5 bases unmatched. The CDR3 DNA reads TGCAGCGTGACCGGGACAGGGCCTGAAGCTTTCTTT. Translating it yields CSVTGTGPEAFF.

The chain couples TRBV7-9 to TRBJ2-2; 10 nucleotides agree with TRBD1. CDR3 length: 16 amino acids. The J segment lost 2 bases and the V segment lost 5 bases, leaving 5 bases of the junction unmatched. The germline V gene has CDR1 SEHNR and CDR2 FQNEAQ (reference sequence). CDR3 in DNA: TGTGCCAGCAGCCCACGGGACAGGGGTAACACCGGGGAGCTGTTTTTT. Its translation: CASSPRDRGNTGELFF.

This clonotype was observed a handful of times. The chain joins TRBV6-6 to TRBJ1-5; 7 bases fit TRBD1. The CDR3 spans 18 residues. The germline V gene encodes CDR1 MNHNY and CDR2 SVGAGI (reference sequence). With 6 bases clipped from V and 0 bases from J, the junction kept 14 bases outside the gene matches. CDR3 in DNA: TGTGCCAGCAGATCGACAGGGACAAGAAGAAGTAGCAATCAGCCCCAGCATTTT. Protein product: CASRSTGTRRSSNQPQHF.

The rearrangement joins TRBV20-1 to TRBJ1-5; 7 nucleotides align to TRBD1. Trimming cost V 6 bases and J 2 bases; bases outside gene matches: 4. The CDR3 extends over 13 amino acids. Germline CDR1 is DFQATT and CDR2 is SNEGSKA (reference sequence). CDR3 sequence (DNA): TGCAGTGCGCCGGGACAGCGCAATCAGCCCCAGCATTTT. Translated: CSAPGQRNQPQHF.

This chain joins TRBV7-2 and TRBJ1-5, with D possibly matching TRBD1 (5 bases). CDR1 is SGHTA and CDR2 is FQGNSA in the germline V gene. Trimming pared 3 bases from V and 6 bases from J, leaving 15 bases between. This CDR3 has 15 residues. CDR3 sequence reads: CASSFSGAGTQPQHF. The DNA of the CDR3 is TGTGCCAGCAGCTTTTCGGGTGCAGGGACTCAGCCCCAGCATTTT.

The rearrangement links TRBV5-6 to TRBJ2-2, with a tentative D call TRBD1 (5 bases). This CDR3 region has 13 residues. CDR1 is SGHDT, CDR2 YYEEEE, per germline. The V gene lost 3 bases and the J gene lost 7 bases, with 10 bases spanning the gap. CDR3 nucleotides: TGTGCCAGCAGCTCAGGGCCGGGCGGGGAGCTGTTTTTT. It specifies CASSSGPGGELFF.

This clonotype was detected a few times. The chain employs TRBV25-1 and TRBJ2-4; D not resolved. The germline gives CDR1 MGHDK, CDR2 SYGVNS. Between the trimmed V and J ends, which lost 3 bases and 4 bases, there was a span of 13 bases. The CDR3 contains 15 residues. The CDR3 DNA reads TGTGCCAGCAGTGAGTGGGGAACAGATAAAAACATTCAGTACTTC. Translation gives CASSEWGTDKNIQYF.

CDR3 protein: CASRSGGRNIQYF. CDR3 DNA sequence: TGTGCCAGCAGGAGCGGGGGAAGGAACATTCAGTACTTC. This sequence joins TRBV12-3 or TRBV12-4 and TRBJ2-4, with TRBD2 matching over 8 bases. Unmatched junction bases numbered 5, after V lost 6 bases and J lost 7 bases. The CDR3 spans 13 residues.

There are a few counts of this clonotype. The V call is TRBV24-1, the J call TRBJ2-1; maybe TRBD2 (5 bases). The ends were cut back, 3 bases at V and 0 bases at J, with 11 bases in the middle. The CDR3 covers 16 residues. Germline CDR1 reads KGHDR; CDR2 reads SFDVKD. Here the CDR3 reads CATSDPTRSSYNEQFF. The CDR3 DNA sequence: TGTGCCACCAGTGATCCAACTAGGAGCTCCTACAATGAGCAGTTCTTC.

Only a few counts were recorded for this clonotype. The chain recombines TRBV5-1 with TRBJ2-7; 14 positions agree with TRBD2. This CDR3 comprises 15 residues. V dropped 4 bases and J dropped 4; count of bases not matched to a gene: 4. Looked up from germline, CDR1 is SGHRS and CDR2 is YFSETQ. CDR3 in amino acids: CASSKGLAGAYEQYF. The CDR3 nucleotides are TGCGCCAGCAGCAAGGGACTAGCGGGAGCTTACGAGCAGTACTTC.

This clonotype turned up a few times. The chain carries TRBV5-5 and TRBJ2-3; 11 bases fit TRBD1. CDR1 is SGHKS and CDR2 is YYEKEE in the germline V gene (reference sequence). CDR3 length: 16 residues. The J segment lost 2 bases and the V segment lost 4 bases, leaving 6 bases of the junction unmatched. CDR3 DNA sequence: TGTGCCAGCAGCGCCGGGACAGGGGGTAACACAGATACGCAGTATTTT. Translation: CASSAGTGGNTDTQYF. The full variable domain, rest sourced from reference TRBV5-5 and TRBJ2-3, is DAGVTQSPTHLIKTRGQQVTLRCSPISGHKSVSWYQQVLGQGPQFIFQYYEKEERGRGNFPDRFSARQFPNYSSELNVNALLLGDSALYLCASSAGTGGNTDTQYFGPGTRLTVL.

In its sample, this clonotype was seen a few times. In DNA form, the CDR3 reads TGTGCCAGCAGTCCCGGGACAGGGGACCCTCGCGACGAGCAGTACTTC. Translating gives CASSPGTGDPRDEQYF. The V call is TRBV28, the J call TRBJ2-7; TRBD1 agrees at 10 bases. The CDR3 totals 16 residues. The V segment lost 5 bases and the J segment 5 bases; nucleotides outside the gene matches: 12. CDR1 is MDHEN, CDR2 SYDVKM, per germline.

A few counts support this clonotype. This chain joins TRBV2 and TRBJ2-2; D perhaps matches TRBD2 (5 bases). Trimming stripped 6 bases from V and 1 base from J, with 9 bases between. The CDR3 contains 14 residues. The V gene's germline CDR1 is SNHLY and CDR2 FYNNEI. This CDR3 is CASRTDWNTGELFF. The DNA of the CDR3 is TGTGCCAGCAGGACGGACTGGAACACCGGGGAGCTGTTTTTT.

The chain is built from TRBV29-1 and TRBJ2-7; 10 positions match TRBD2. Germline CDR1 and CDR2: SQVTM and ANQGSEA. V dropped 6 bases and J dropped 3; count of bases not matched to a gene: 5. The CDR3 length is 13 residues. The CDR3 sequence: CSVRTSGDYEQYF. In nucleotides, the CDR3 is TGCAGCGTACGGACTAGCGGAGACTACGAGCAGTACTTC.

This chain connects TRBV25-1 to TRBJ2-7, with D perhaps matching TRBD2 (5 bases). V was cut by 3 bases and J by 0 bases, with 12 bases left in between. Germline CDR1 is MGHDK and CDR2 is SYGVNS. There are 15 residues in the CDR3. DNA for the CDR3: TGTGCCAGCAGTGAGGACGGGGAGCCCTCCTACGAGCAGTACTTC. The encoded protein is CASSEDGEPSYEQYF.

This clonotype showed up just a few times. The chain carries TRBV6-5 and TRBJ2-1; TRBD2 matches at 7 bases. CDR1 is MNHEY and CDR2 is SVGAGI in the germline V gene. Unmatched junction bases numbered 5, after V lost 6 bases and J lost 6 bases. The CDR3 has 13 amino acids. CDR3 region: CASRPRLANEQFF. The CDR3 DNA follows: TGTGCCAGCAGGCCTCGACTAGCCAATGAGCAGTTCTTC.

This clonotype has only a few counts. The chain recombines TRBV11-2 with TRBJ2-3; D remains unclear. Germline CDR1 SGHAT, CDR2 FQNNGV. V was trimmed by 2 bases and J by 4 bases, leaving 16 bases between them. This CDR3 has 16 amino acids. CDR3 coding DNA: TGTGCCAGCAGCTTATTACCAAATGTTGTGCCAGATACGCAGTATTTT. This sequence encodes CASSLLPNVVPDTQYF.

Only a few counts were recorded for this clonotype. The rearrangement links TRBV4-1 to TRBJ2-3, with D tentatively TRBD1 or TRBD2 (5 bases each). The CDR3 spans 17 residues. Trimming shortened V by 0 bases and J by 1 base, and 14 bases separated the two germline ends. In germline, CDR1 is MGHRA, CDR2 YSYEKL. In DNA, the CDR3 is TGCGCCAGCAGCCAAGAGGAGGCGTCCAGGGGCACAGATACGCAGTATTTT. Protein sequence: CASSQEEASRGTDTQYF.

This chain connects TRBV7-6 to TRBJ1-3; D unresolved. This CDR3 spans 13 amino acids. In germline, CDR1 is SGHVS, CDR2 FNYEAQ. V lost 3 bases and J lost 8, with 11 bases in between. CDR3 residues: CASSFQREDTIYF. CDR3 DNA sequence: TGTGCCAGCAGCTTTCAGAGGGAAGACACCATATATTTT.

The rearrangement joins TRBV5-6 to TRBJ2-7, with TRBD2 matching over 11 bases. Germline V lookup: CDR1 SGHDT, CDR2 YYEEEE. With 5 bases clipped from V and 1 base from J, the junction kept 5 bases outside the gene matches. This CDR3 spans 15 amino acids. CDR3 in DNA: TGTGCCAGCAGGCATAGCGGGAGGGGTTCCTACGAGCAGTACTTC. This sequence encodes CASRHSGRGSYEQYF.

This clonotype was counted between two and nine times. The gene calls are TRBV5-4 and TRBJ1-2, with 7 bases that match TRBD1. Germline CDR1 is SGHNT and CDR2 is YYREEE (reference sequence). The CDR3 contains 16 residues. With V trimmed by 6 bases and J by 4 bases, 15 bases remained unmatched. CDR3 DNA sequence: TGTGCCAGCACCGGAACGTCTGGGACAGCCGTCTATGGCTACACCTTC. Amino acids: CASTGTSGTAVYGYTF.

The chain joins TRBV27 to TRBJ2-2; D perhaps matches TRBD2 (5 bases). Germline values: CDR1 MNHEY, CDR2 SMNVEV (reference sequence). This CDR3 spans 12 amino acids. Trimming took off 6 bases at V and 6 bases at J, with 8 bases between the two ends. CDR3 nucleotide sequence: TGTGCCAGCAGACGGACTTCCGGGGAGCTGTTTTTT. It yields the protein CASRRTSGELFF.

The chain joins TRBV7-9 to TRBJ2-1, with D possibly matching TRBD1 (5 bases). From germline, CDR1 is SEHNR and CDR2 FQNEAQ (reference sequence). The ends were cut back, 5 bases at V and 10 bases at J, with 18 bases in the middle. This CDR3 is built from 14 residues. The CDR3 loop is CASSTTGSSGEQFF. CDR3 coding DNA: TGTGCCAGCAGCACCACAGGTTCTTCTGGAGAGCAGTTCTTC.

This clonotype was seen a few times. V gene TRBV29-1 combines with J gene TRBJ2-1; D is perhaps TRBD1 (7 bases). Germline assignment: CDR1 SQVTM and CDR2 ANQGSEA. The CDR3 length is 13 residues. V lost 3 bases to trimming and J lost 12 bases, with 18 bases between them. CDR3 region: CSVDHLQGRLQFF. The CDR3 DNA reads as TGCAGCGTTGACCATTTACAGGGGAGGTTGCAGTTCTTC.

This clonotype came up a few times. This chain links TRBV30 with TRBJ1-1; D gene unclear. The V end lost 0 bases, the J end lost 2 bases, and 7 bases lay between the germline ends. Germline lookup yields CDR1 GTSNPN and CDR2 SVGIG (reference sequence). CDR3 length: 13 amino acids. The CDR3 region has the DNA TGTGCCTGGAGTGTAGGGAGCAACACTGAAGCTTTCTTT. Protein sequence: CAWSVGSNTEAFF.

J is TRBJ2-7 and V is TRBV29-1; a weak D match, TRBD1 (6 bases). There are 13 residues in the CDR3. Looked up from germline, CDR1 is SQVTM and CDR2 is ANQGSEA. The V end lost 6 bases, the J end lost 1 base, and 13 bases lay between the germline ends. The CDR3 loop is CSVLGQGSYEQYF. The CDR3 DNA sequence: TGCAGCGTCCTTGGGCAGGGGTCCTACGAGCAGTACTTC.